A selection of T cell receptor beta chains follows, all from one sample in a study of blood T cell repertoires in COVID-19. Libraries were prepared by immunoSEQ multiplex PCR; TCRdb keeps only in-frame clonotypes and omits some of them. Of 110,000 or so clones listed, roughly 83% are singletons. Material: peripheral blood. These receptors were collected from a woman in her sixties with acute or convalescent COVID-19. The CDR3 runs from the conserved cysteine through the conserved F or W. A D gene is named only where the DNA matches it firmly. Clone sizes are given selectively: once, few, many, or a class where the clone is expanded.

V gene	clone size	D gene	J gene	CDR3 protein	CDR3 DNA
TRBV28	-	-	TRBJ2-7	CASSLRQTRQYF	TGTGCCAGCAGCCTCCGACAGACACGGCAGTACTTC
TRBV12-5	-	-	TRBJ1-1	CASGLDRGRRTEAFF	TGTGCTAGTGGTTTGGATCGGGGGAGGAGGACTGAAGCTTTCTTT
TRBV10-3	-	TRBD2	TRBJ2-3	CAIRDRIAGATDTQYF	TGTGCCATCAGGGACCGGATAGCGGGAGCCACAGATACGCAGTATTTT
TRBV28	-	-	TRBJ1-5	CASSASRSQHF	TGTGCCAGCAGTGCCTCTAGGTCCCAGCATTTT
TRBV28	-	-	TRBJ2-5	CASSTPGSGETQYF	TGTGCCAGCAGTACCCCTGGGAGCGGGGAGACCCAGTACTTC
TRBV4-1	-	TRBD1	TRBJ1-2	CASSRSVVEGANGYTF	TGCGCCAGCAGCCGGTCCGTCGTTGAGGGGGCGAATGGCTACACCTTC
TRBV5-5	few	-	TRBJ1-3	CASSLEDRNPGNTIYF	TGTGCCAGCAGCTTGGAAGACAGGAACCCTGGAAACACCATATATTTT
TRBV6-2/TRBV6-3	-	-	TRBJ2-1	CASSPGSTQFF	TGTGCCAGCAGTCCCGGGTCTACTCAGTTCTTC
TRBV9	once	-	TRBJ1-3	CASSVASSGNTIYF	TGTGCCAGCAGCGTAGCGAGCTCTGGAAACACCATATATTTT
TRBV28	-	TRBD1	TRBJ1-2	CASSLFRTGEGGYTF	TGTGCCAGCAGCCTGTTCCGGACAGGGGAAGGTGGCTACACCTTC
TRBV7-3	-	-	TRBJ2-1	CASSKDTYNEQFF	TGTGCCAGCAGCAAAGACACCTACAATGAGCAGTTCTTC
TRBV5-4	-	-	TRBJ2-5	CASSRDWQETQYF	TGTGCCAGCAGCCGGGACTGGCAAGAGACCCAGTACTTC
TRBV6-6	-	-	TRBJ2-5	CASSDPQEGKETQYF	TGTGCCAGCAGTGACCCCCAGGAGGGAAAGGAGACCCAGTACTTC
TRBV27	-	TRBD1	TRBJ1-6	CASSNGQANNSPLHF	TGTGCCAGCAGTAACGGACAGGCTAATAATTCACCCCTCCACTTT
TRBV29-1	-	-	TRBJ1-2	CSVVRQADGYTF	TGCAGCGTAGTTAGACAGGCGGATGGCTACACCTTC
TRBV5-1	few	-	TRBJ1-1	CASSSQGNTEAFF	TGCGCCAGCAGCTCACAGGGGAACACTGAAGCTTTCTTT
TRBV11-3	-	-	TRBJ2-7	CASSSGARGEQYF	TGTGCCAGCAGCTCGGGAGCTCGGGGGGAGCAGTACTTC
TRBV10-3	once	-	TRBJ2-3	CAIRGAVNTDTQYF	TGTGCCATCAGGGGGGCCGTAAACACAGATACGCAGTATTTT
TRBV28	-	-	TRBJ1-6	CASSSQGTNNSPLHF	TGTGCCAGCAGTTCGCAGGGAACGAATAATTCACCCCTCCACTTT
TRBV7-9	-	-	TRBJ2-5	CASSRPEEETQYF	TGTGCCAGCAGCCGACCGGAGGAGGAGACCCAGTACTTC
TRBV14	once	TRBD1	TRBJ2-7	CASSPWTGGFHEQYF	TGTGCCAGCAGCCCCTGGACAGGGGGCTTCCACGAGCAGTACTTC
TRBV7-2	once	-	TRBJ2-7	CASKGSGYEQYF	TGTGCCAGCAAAGGGAGTGGCTACGAGCAGTACTTC
TRBV10-3	-	-	TRBJ1-2	CAASNREDGYTF	TGTGCCGCCTCAAACAGGGAAGATGGCTACACCTTC
TRBV28	-	-	TRBJ2-2	CASSWQGANTGELFF	TGTGCCAGCAGTTGGCAGGGCGCGAACACCGGGGAGCTGTTTTTT
TRBV3-1/TRBV3-2	-	-	TRBJ2-7	CASSQQVAEQYF	TGTGCCAGCAGCCAACAGGTTGCCGAGCAGTACTTC
TRBV7-7	-	-	TRBJ2-5	CASSSGGLTGETQYF	TGTGCTAGCAGCTCCGGAGGACTAACCGGAGAGACCCAGTACTTC
TRBV15	-	TRBD1	TRBJ2-5	CATSRDGTAGAETQYF	TGTGCCACCAGCAGAGACGGGACAGCAGGGGCGGAGACCCAGTACTTC
TRBV7-9	few	-	TRBJ1-2	CASSPSFNRANYGYTF	TGTGCCAGCAGCCCCTCGTTCAACAGGGCTAACTATGGCTACACCTTC
TRBV3-1/TRBV3-2	-	TRBD2	TRBJ2-3	CASSQLTSGSADTQYF	TGTGCCAGCAGCCAATTGACTAGCGGGAGCGCAGATACGCAGTATTTT
TRBV6-2/TRBV6-3	-	-	TRBJ2-2	CASSDSGALPGELFF	TGTGCCAGCAGTGACTCGGGAGCCCTACCCGGGGAGCTGTTTTTT
TRBV6-1	-	TRBD1	TRBJ1-4	CASSLNRGGEKLFF	TGTGCCAGCAGTTTAAACAGGGGAGGCGAAAAACTGTTTTTT
TRBV11-3	-	-	TRBJ2-1	CASSPGSGNEQFF	TGTGCCAGCAGCCCGGGTTCTGGGAATGAGCAGTTCTTC
TRBV24-1	-	-	TRBJ2-5	CATSDFDSLQETQYF	TGTGCCACCAGTGATTTCGACAGCCTCCAAGAGACCCAGTACTTC
TRBV3-1/TRBV3-2	-	TRBD1	TRBJ2-1	CASRQGAEQFF	TGTGCCAGCAGACAGGGGGCTGAGCAGTTCTTC
TRBV15	-	-	TRBJ2-1	CATSSSLQVSSYNEQFF	TGTGCCACCAGCAGCTCCCTTCAGGTGAGCTCCTACAATGAGCAGTTCTTC
TRBV27	-	-	TRBJ2-7	CASSAGAGVVHEQYF	TGTGCCAGCAGTGCCGGAGCCGGGGTGGTCCACGAGCAGTACTTC
TRBV5-4	-	-	TRBJ1-6	CASSLAKPRSPLHF	TGTGCCAGCAGCTTGGCCAAGCCTAGGTCACCCCTCCACTTT
TRBV7-3	few	-	TRBJ2-1	CASSLGRNNEQFF	TGTGCCAGCAGCTTGGGCAGAAACAATGAGCAGTTCTTC
TRBV7-9	-	-	TRBJ1-2	CASSRPAGSKGGLHGYTF	TGTGCCAGCAGCCGCCCCGCAGGGAGTAAGGGAGGACTCCATGGCTACACCTTC
TRBV11-2	-	-	TRBJ1-2	CASRSVSAAYGYTF	TGTGCCAGCAGGAGCGTGAGCGCAGCCTATGGCTACACCTTC
TRBV30	-	-	TRBJ1-1	CAWSVMANTEAFF	TGTGCCTGGAGTGTAATGGCGAACACTGAAGCTTTCTTT
TRBV11-2	-	TRBD1	TRBJ2-5	CASSPDREETQYF	TGTGCCAGCAGCCCTGACAGGGAAGAGACCCAGTACTTC
TRBV27	-	-	TRBJ1-3	CASSPSWRSGNTIYF	TGTGCCAGCAGTCCCTCCTGGAGATCTGGAAACACCATATATTTT
TRBV20-1	-	-	TRBJ1-5	CSASIPGNQPQHF	TGCAGTGCTAGTATTCCGGGTAATCAGCCCCAGCATTTT
TRBV9	-	TRBD2	TRBJ2-1	CASSVGAGKHNEQFF	TGTGCCAGCAGCGTAGGAGCGGGAAAACACAATGAGCAGTTCTTC
TRBV28	once	TRBD1	TRBJ1-2	CASSAGTGFRGYTF	TGTGCCAGCAGTGCTGGGACAGGCTTTCGGGGCTACACCTTC
TRBV19	-	-	TRBJ2-5	CASNHGQKETQYF	TGTGCCAGTAACCACGGACAGAAAGAGACCCAGTACTTC
TRBV18	-	-	TRBJ2-5	CASSPGGETQYF	TGTGCCAGCTCACCCGGAGGGGAGACCCAGTACTTC
TRBV28	-	-	TRBJ2-3	CASSRKGTAVDTQYF	TGTGCCAGCAGTCGTAAAGGGACTGCGGTAGATACGCAGTATTTT
TRBV11-2	-	-	TRBJ1-1	CASSFSENTEAFF	TGTGCCAGCAGCTTCTCAGAGAACACTGAAGCTTTCTTT
TRBV5-1	-	-	TRBJ1-2	CASSGQKYGYTF	TGCGCCAGCAGCGGACAGAAATATGGCTACACCTTC
TRBV29-1	-	TRBD2	TRBJ2-3	CSVPTSGGGATDTQYF	TGCAGCGTCCCGACTTCGGGCGGGGGGGCCACAGATACGCAGTATTTT
TRBV11-3	few	-	TRBJ2-2	CASSLVTGPLNTGELFF	TGTGCCAGCAGCTTAGTAACAGGACCGCTGAACACCGGGGAGCTGTTTTTT
TRBV5-1	-	TRBD1	TRBJ2-2	CASSTGQGTGELFF	TGCGCCAGCAGTACGGGACAGGGGACCGGGGAGCTGTTTTTT
TRBV28	-	-	TRBJ1-5	CASIRGGQPQHF	TGTGCCAGCATTAGGGGTGGCCAGCCCCAGCATTTT